What follows are 7 T cell receptor beta chains derived from one specimen sequenced in a study of shared clonotypes between healthy human individuals. Clones were sequenced by immunoSEQ multiplex PCR, and TCRdb holds only the in-frame ones, with some missing. The sample shows about 1.1 million clones, approximately 80% of them seen only once. The material sequenced was memory CD4+ T cells from PBMCs. Subset defined: CD45RA-negative fraction. These receptor sequences come from a man in his late teens or twenties in good health. Some clones in this sample may be carry-over from other donors' samples.

This chain uses TRBV4-3 with TRBJ2-7; 7 bases map to TRBD2. The CDR3 runs 15 residues. V lost 2 bases to trimming and J lost 7 bases; unmatched junction nucleotides: 11. Germline CDR1 LGHNA, CDR2 YSLEER. The DNA of the CDR3 is TGCGCCAGCAGCCAACAGGTGGGAGGGCCGGGAGAGCAGTACTTC. Protein sequence: CASSQQVGGPGEQYF.

The gene calls are TRBV5-1 and TRBJ2-5, with 8 bases aligning to TRBD2. In germline, CDR1 is SGHRS, CDR2 YFSETQ. J lost 7 bases, V lost 4 bases, and 6 bases had no gene match. The CDR3 consists of 13 residues. CDR3 nucleotide sequence: TGCGCCAGCAGCCCGGGAGGGGATGGGACCCAGTACTTC. Protein: CASSPGGDGTQYF.

The chain is built from TRBV7-9 and TRBJ2-1; the match to TRBD2 covers 8 bases. Germline CDR1 reads SEHNR; CDR2 reads FQNEAQ (reference sequence). J gave up 5 bases and V 3 bases, and 9 bases lay outside the gene matches. The CDR3 is 16 residues long. CDR3 region: CASSFPSGSQNNEQFF. For the CDR3, the DNA is TGTGCCAGCAGCTTCCCCAGCGGGAGTCAGAACAATGAGCAGTTCTTC.

The chain is built from TRBV28 and TRBJ2-5; D might be TRBD1 (6 bases). Germline assignment: CDR1 MDHEN and CDR2 SYDVKM. The length of the CDR3 is 17 residues. Trimming pared 5 bases from V and 3 bases from J, leaving 22 bases between. DNA of the CDR3: TGTGCCAGCAGTCCCTCTGGACAGTGGGGGCCCAAAGAGACCCAGTACTTC. Translating it yields CASSPSGQWGPKETQYF.

This clone has more than one count but fewer than ten. The chain carries TRBV5-4 and TRBJ2-5, with 7 bases matching TRBD2. Germline V lookup: CDR1 SGHNT, CDR2 YYREEE (reference sequence). The CDR3 contains 16 residues. V trimming: 1 base; J trimming: 5 bases; junction bases outside the gene matches: 11. The CDR3 nucleotides are TGTGCCAGCAGCTTGACTGGGGGAGGGGCCCCGGAGACCCAGTACTTC. Translation: CASSLTGGGAPETQYF.

V and J are TRBV10-2 and TRBJ2-1, with unresolved D. This CDR3 is built from 12 residues. V lost 3 bases to trimming and J lost 15 bases, with 15 bases between them. Germline V lookup: CDR1 WSHSY, CDR2 SAAADI. The CDR3 spells CASSDLARGGFF. DNA for the CDR3: TGCGCCAGCAGTGATCTTGCCCGTGGTGGGTTCTTC.

The rearrangement joins TRBV6-6 to TRBJ2-7; 11 bases map to TRBD2. Germline values: CDR1 MNHNY, CDR2 SVGAGI (reference sequence). The CDR3 spans 15 residues. After removal of 6 bases from V and 4 bases from J, the junction contained 8 bases not matched to a gene. This CDR3 reads CASRLTSGSQYEQYF. As DNA, the CDR3 is TGTGCCAGCAGACTCACTAGCGGGAGCCAGTACGAGCAGTACTTC.